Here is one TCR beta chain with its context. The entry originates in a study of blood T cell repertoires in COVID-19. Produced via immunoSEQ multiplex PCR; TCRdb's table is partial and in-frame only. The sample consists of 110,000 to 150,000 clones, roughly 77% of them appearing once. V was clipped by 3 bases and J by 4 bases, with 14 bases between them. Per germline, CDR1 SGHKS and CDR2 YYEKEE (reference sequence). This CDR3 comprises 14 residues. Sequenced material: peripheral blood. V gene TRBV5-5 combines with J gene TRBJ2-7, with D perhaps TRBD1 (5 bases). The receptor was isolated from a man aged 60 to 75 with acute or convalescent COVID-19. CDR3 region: CASSSSGYRYEQYF. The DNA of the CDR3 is TGTGCCAGCAGCTCATCAGGGTATAGATACGAGCAGTACTTC. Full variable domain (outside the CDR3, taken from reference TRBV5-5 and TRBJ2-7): DAGVTQSPTHLIKTRGQQVTLRCSPISGHKSVSWYQQVLGQGPQFIFQYYEKEERGRGNFPDRFSARQFPNYSSELNVNALLLGDSALYLCASSSSGYRYEQYFGPGTRLTVT.